This TCR beta chain originates from a study of cytomegalovirus exposure and HLA in healthy donors. Study details: A previous analysis identified 100 million to 120 million unique TCR beta sequences derived from around 200 million T cells.

As for this clone: Antigen specificity is unknown.

PCR primers comprised 60 Vbeta and 13 Jbeta primers. TCRdb keeps only in-frame clones here, not all; method: immunoSEQ multiplex PCR. The sample includes about 200,000 clones, about 81% of them seen just once. This CDR3 is 15 amino acids long. Germline assignment: CDR1 LGHNA and CDR2 YNFKEQ. Deletions cut 3 bases from V and 1 base from J, with 10 bases between. Study outcomes and limitations: The authors later found HLA-associated TCR beta chains more clonally expanded than equally common others. Earlier results showed most TCR beta V segments being productive about 87% or about 30% of the time. Altogether, 160 or so TCR beta chains were recorded as cytomegalovirus-associated.

The V gene is TRBV4-2, the J gene TRBJ1-5, with D perhaps TRBD1 (5 bases). This sequence originates from a man in his forties or fifties in good health and CMV-seropositive. Sequences were obtained from PBMCs. CDR3: CASSQSQGSNQPQHF. The CDR3 DNA is TGTGCCAGCAGCCAGTCCCAGGGAAGCAATCAGCCCCAGCATTTT.